This T cell receptor beta chain was recorded in a study of T cells in Graves' hyperthyroidism and ophthalmopathy. Study observations and caveats: Stable hyperthyroidism and ophthalmopathy were separated using 13 V-J signatures.

The germline CDR1 and CDR2 sequences are MNHEY and SVGEGT. CDR3 length: 21 amino acids. Trimming removed 2 bases from V and 7 bases from J; junction bases left unmatched: 20. With regard to this clonotype: Its antigen is unidentified.

Diagnosing involved the use of clinical symptoms, serum thyroxine and TRAb, thyroid ultrasound and orbital computed tomography. The study collected blood at first hyperthyroidism diagnosis, before any ophthalmopathy symptoms arose. RNA transcripts served as the template for amplifying TCR beta CDR3 regions. The HTBI primer set drove a first-round RT-PCR of the TCR CDR3. MiXCR was run by TCRdb on the multiplex PCR reads, yielding one entry per CDR3 protein. The sample lists about 720,000 distinct CDR3 sequences, approximately 19% occurring once. Input material: blood. The origin of this receptor is a woman in her fifties or sixties with Graves' hyperthyroidism that later progressed to Graves' ophthalmopathy. The rearrangement uses TRBV6-2 or TRBV6-3 and TRBJ1-4; 12 bases fit TRBD1. The CDR3 nucleotides are TGTGCCAGCAGTTACGCCACGCGCGGGGGGACAGGGGGCGAAGAATCTGAAAAACTGTTTTTT. This gives the protein CASSYATRGGTGGEESEKLFF.